A selection of T cell receptor beta chains follows, all from one sample in a study of naive and memory T cell subsets. TCRdb reprocessed the UMI-ligation and nested PCR reads with MiXCR, giving one entry per CDR3 protein. In the table there are more than 95,000 distinct CDR3 sequences, more than 14% of which are singletons. Specimen: naive CD8+ T cells from blood. The receptor set was obtained from a human donor in good health. CDR3s include the opening cysteine and the closing phenylalanine or tryptophan. Fields, in order: J gene, clone size, V gene, D gene, CDR3 DNA, CDR3 protein. The D gene is left open where the match is weak. Clone size is stated in some rows and not others, as once, few, many or a class when expanded.

J: TRBJ2-7; size: .; V: TRBV12-3/TRBV12-4; D: .; DNA: TGTGCCAGCAGTTTGATCCGGGACACCGAGTACTACGAGCAGTACTTC; CDR3: CASSLIRDTEYYEQYF
J: TRBJ2-4; size: .; V: TRBV5-4; D: TRBD2; DNA: TGTGCCAGCAGCAATATAGCGGGAGGAGTCGGGGCCAAAAACATTCAGTACTTC; CDR3: CASSNIAGGVGAKNIQYF
J: TRBJ2-1; size: .; V: TRBV2; D: .; DNA: TGTGCCAGCAGTGAAGGGGGGGGCCCCTACAATGAGCAGTTCTTC; CDR3: CASSEGGGPYNEQFF
J: TRBJ2-1; size: .; V: TRBV5-1; D: TRBD2; DNA: TGCGCCAGCAGCTTTGGAGCGGGGGGCGGCTCCTACAATGAGCAGTTCTTC; CDR3: CASSFGAGGGSYNEQFF
J: TRBJ2-7; size: few; V: TRBV20-1; D: .; DNA: TGCAGTGCTAGTTACGGGTTTAGTTACGAGCAGTACTTC; CDR3: CSASYGFSYEQYF
J: TRBJ2-3; size: .; V: TRBV5-5; D: .; DNA: TGTGCCAGCAGCTTGGTACCGTCAGATACGCAGTATTTT; CDR3: CASSLVPSDTQYF
J: TRBJ2-3; size: .; V: TRBV6-2/TRBV6-3; D: .; DNA: TGTGCCAGCAGTTACGGGGCAGAGTCTTATGGGACGCAGTATTTT; CDR3: CASSYGAESYGTQYF
J: TRBJ1-6; size: few; V: TRBV5-1; D: .; DNA: TGCGCCAGCAGCTTGGAGTTAGGGGGGGCCGGTTCACCCCTCCACTTT; CDR3: CASSLELGGAGSPLHF
J: TRBJ1-2; size: .; V: TRBV24-1; D: .; DNA: TGTGCCACCAGTGATCAACCAGGTCCTAACTATGGCTACACCTTC; CDR3: CATSDQPGPNYGYTF
J: TRBJ1-6; size: .; V: TRBV4-3; D: TRBD1; DNA: TGCGCCAGCAGCCATACAGGGGGCGCGAATTCACCCCTCCACTTT; CDR3: CASSHTGGANSPLHF